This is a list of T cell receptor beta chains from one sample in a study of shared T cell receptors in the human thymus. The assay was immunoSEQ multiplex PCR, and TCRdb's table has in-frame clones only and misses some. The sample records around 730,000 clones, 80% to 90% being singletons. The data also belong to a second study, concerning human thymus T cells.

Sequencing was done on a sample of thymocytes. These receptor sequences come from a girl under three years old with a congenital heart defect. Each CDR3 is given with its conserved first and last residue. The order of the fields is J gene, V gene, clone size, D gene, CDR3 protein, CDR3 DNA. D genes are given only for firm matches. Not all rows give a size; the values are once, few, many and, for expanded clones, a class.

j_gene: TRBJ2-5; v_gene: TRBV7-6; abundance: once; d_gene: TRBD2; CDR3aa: CASSFRGYGLKRGAEETQYF; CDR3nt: TGTGCCAGCAGCTTTAGGGGATACGGACTAAAGCGGGGGGCCGAAGAGACCCAGTACTTC
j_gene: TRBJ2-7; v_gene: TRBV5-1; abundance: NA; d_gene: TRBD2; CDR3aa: CASSLGGITSGGCGVYEQYF; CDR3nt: TGCGCCAGCAGCTTGGGCGGTATAACTAGCGGGGGTTGTGGCGTCTACGAGCAGTACTTC
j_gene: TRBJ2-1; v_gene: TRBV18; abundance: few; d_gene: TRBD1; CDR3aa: CASSPGQGSFF; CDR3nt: TGTGCCAGCTCACCGGGACAGGGATCCTTCTTC
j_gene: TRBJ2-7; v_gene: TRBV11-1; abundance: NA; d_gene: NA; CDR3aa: CASSLGTHYCEQYF; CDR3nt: TGTGCCAGCAGCTTAGGGACTCACTACTGCGAGCAGTACTTC
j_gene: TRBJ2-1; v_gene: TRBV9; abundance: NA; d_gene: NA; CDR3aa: CASSVPGGNYNEQFF; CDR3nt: TGTGCCAGCAGCGTTCCCGGGGGAAACTACAATGAGCAGTTCTTC
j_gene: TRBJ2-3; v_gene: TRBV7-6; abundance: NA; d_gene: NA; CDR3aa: CASSLGSPWRGGTDTQYF; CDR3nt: TGTGCCAGCAGCTTAGGGTCTCCCTGGCGGGGAGGCACAGATACGCAGTATTTT
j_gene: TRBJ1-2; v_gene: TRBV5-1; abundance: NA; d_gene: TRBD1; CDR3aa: CASSGRGQGNYGYTF; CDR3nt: TGCGCCAGCAGCGGCCGGGGACAGGGAAACTATGGCTACACCTTC
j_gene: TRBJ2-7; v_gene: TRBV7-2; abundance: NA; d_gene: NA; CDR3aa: CASSYYYEQYF; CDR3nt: TGTGCCAGCAGCTACTACTACGAGCAGTACTTC
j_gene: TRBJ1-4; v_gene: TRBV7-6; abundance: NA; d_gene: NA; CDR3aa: CASSPESLYEKLFF; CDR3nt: TGTGCCAGCAGCCCCGAGAGCCTTTATGAAAAACTGTTTTTT
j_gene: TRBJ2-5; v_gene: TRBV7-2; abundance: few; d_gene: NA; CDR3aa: CASSLGAAKETQYF; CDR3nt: TGTGCCAGCAGCTTAGGGGCAGCAAAAGAGACCCAGTACTTC
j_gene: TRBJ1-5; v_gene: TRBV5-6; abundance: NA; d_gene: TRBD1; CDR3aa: CASSSSLTGAWGPQHF; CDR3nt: TGTGCCAGCAGCTCTTCCCTGACAGGGGCCTGGGGGCCCCAGCATTTT
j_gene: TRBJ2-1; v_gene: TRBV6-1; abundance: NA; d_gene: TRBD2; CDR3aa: CASSEAETSGAVNEQFF; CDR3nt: TGTGCCAGCAGTGAAGCGGAGACTAGCGGGGCTGTCAATGAGCAGTTCTTC
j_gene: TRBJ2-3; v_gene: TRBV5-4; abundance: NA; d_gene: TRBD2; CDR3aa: CASSLEVSFSGGGGTDTQYF; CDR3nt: TGTGCCAGCAGCTTGGAAGTTTCTTTTAGCGGGGGGGGCGGTACAGATACGCAGTATTTT
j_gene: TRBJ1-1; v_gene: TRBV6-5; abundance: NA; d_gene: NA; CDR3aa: CASSQRLPDTEAFF; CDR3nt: TGTGCCAGCAGCCAACGTTTGCCGGACACTGAAGCTTTCTTT
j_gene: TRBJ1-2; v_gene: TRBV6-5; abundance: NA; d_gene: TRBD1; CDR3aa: CASTSTHDRGGGYTF; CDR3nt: TGTGCCAGCACCTCAACGCACGACAGGGGGGGTGGCTACACCTTC
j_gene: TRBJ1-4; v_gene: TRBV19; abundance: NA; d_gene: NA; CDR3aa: CASSMRRFQGISTNEKLFF; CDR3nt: TGTGCCAGTAGTATGAGGCGTTTCCAGGGGATATCAACTAATGAAAAACTGTTTTTT
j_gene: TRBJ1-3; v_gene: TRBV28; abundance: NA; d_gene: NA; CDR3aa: CASSLEVSLYSGNTIYF; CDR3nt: TGTGCCAGCAGTTTAGAGGTCAGCCTCTACTCTGGAAACACCATATATTTT
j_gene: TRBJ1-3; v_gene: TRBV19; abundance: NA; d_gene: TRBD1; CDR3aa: CASRDRGLGNTIYF; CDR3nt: TGTGCCAGTAGGGACAGGGGGCTTGGAAACACCATATATTTT
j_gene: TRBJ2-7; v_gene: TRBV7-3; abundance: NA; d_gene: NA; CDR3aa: CASSLWGLGDEQYF; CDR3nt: TGTGCCAGCAGCTTATGGGGGCTAGGCGACGAGCAGTACTTC
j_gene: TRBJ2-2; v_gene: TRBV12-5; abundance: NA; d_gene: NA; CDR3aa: CASGFQGSGELFF; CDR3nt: TGTGCTAGTGGTTTTCAGGGGTCCGGGGAGCTGTTTTTT
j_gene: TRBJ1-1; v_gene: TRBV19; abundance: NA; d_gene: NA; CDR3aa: CASTPGSNTEAFF; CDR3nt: TGTGCCAGTACGCCCGGGTCTAACACTGAAGCTTTCTTT
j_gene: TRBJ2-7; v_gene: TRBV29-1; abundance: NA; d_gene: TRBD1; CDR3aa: CSVGGTGGYEQYF; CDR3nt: TGCAGCGTTGGGGGGACAGGGGGGTACGAGCAGTACTTC
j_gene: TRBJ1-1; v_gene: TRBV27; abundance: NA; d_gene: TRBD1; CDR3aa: CASTRGQGKTEAFF; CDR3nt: TGTGCCAGCACCCGGGGACAGGGAAAGACTGAAGCTTTCTTT
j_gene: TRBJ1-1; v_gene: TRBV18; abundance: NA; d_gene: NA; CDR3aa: CASSILGTMNTEAFF; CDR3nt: TGTGCCAGCTCAATTCTAGGGACTATGAACACTGAAGCTTTCTTT
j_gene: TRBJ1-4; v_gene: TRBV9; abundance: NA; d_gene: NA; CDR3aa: CASSVLDRNEKLFF; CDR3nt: TGTGCCAGCAGCGTACTGGACAGAAATGAAAAGCTGTTTTTT
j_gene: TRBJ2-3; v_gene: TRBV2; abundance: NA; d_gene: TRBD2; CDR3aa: CASTLEGGGNTDTQYF; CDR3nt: TGTGCCAGCACTCTGGAAGGCGGGGGAAACACAGATACGCAGTATTTT
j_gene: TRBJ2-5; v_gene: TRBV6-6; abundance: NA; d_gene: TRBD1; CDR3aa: CASSPGGQGELETQYF; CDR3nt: TGTGCCAGCAGTCCCGGGGGACAGGGGGAGTTAGAGACCCAGTACTTC
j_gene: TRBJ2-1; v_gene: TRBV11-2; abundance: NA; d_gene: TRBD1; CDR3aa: CASSLERGLGNEQFF; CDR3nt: TGTGCCAGCAGCTTAGAGAGGGGGCTGGGCAATGAGCAGTTCTTC
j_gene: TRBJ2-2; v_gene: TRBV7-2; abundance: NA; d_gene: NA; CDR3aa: CASSLGGGLVGELFF; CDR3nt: TGTGCCAGCAGCTTAGGGGGGGGGCTGGTCGGGGAGCTGTTTTTT
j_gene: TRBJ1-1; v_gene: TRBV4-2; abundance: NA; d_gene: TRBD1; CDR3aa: CASSQPQGAEGTEAFF; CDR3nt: TGTGCCAGCAGCCAGCCTCAGGGGGCCGAGGGCACTGAAGCTTTCTTT
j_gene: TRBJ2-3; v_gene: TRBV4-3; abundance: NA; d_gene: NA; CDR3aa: CASSQAGGTDTQYF; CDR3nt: TGCGCCAGCAGCCAAGCGGGGGGCACAGATACGCAGTATTTT
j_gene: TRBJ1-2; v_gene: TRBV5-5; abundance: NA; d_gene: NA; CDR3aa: CASSLNNGDGYTF; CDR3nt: TGTGCCAGCAGCTTAAATAATGGAGATGGCTACACCTTC
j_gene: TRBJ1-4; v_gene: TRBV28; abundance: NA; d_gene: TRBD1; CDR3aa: CASIPRTPGQGAEKLFF; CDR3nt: TGTGCCAGCATTCCTCGAACCCCCGGACAGGGGGCGGAAAAACTGTTTTTT
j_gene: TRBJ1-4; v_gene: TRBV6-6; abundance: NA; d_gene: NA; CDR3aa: CASSYGQLNEKLFF; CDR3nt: TGTGCCAGCAGTTACGGGCAGCTTAATGAAAAACTGTTTTTT
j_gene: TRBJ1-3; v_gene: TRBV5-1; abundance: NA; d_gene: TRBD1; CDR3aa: CASSDRVSGNTIYF; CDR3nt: TGCGCCAGCAGCGACAGGGTTTCTGGAAACACCATATATTTT
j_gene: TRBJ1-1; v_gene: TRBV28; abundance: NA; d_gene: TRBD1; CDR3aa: CASGGGNSFRQGALWAFF; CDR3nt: TGTGCCAGCGGGGGGGGAAACTCCTTCAGACAGGGGGCGTTGTGGGCTTTCTTT
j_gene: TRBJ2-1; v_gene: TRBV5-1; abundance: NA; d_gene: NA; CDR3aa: CASNQGYEQFF; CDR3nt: TGCGCCAGCAATCAGGGCTATGAGCAGTTCTTC
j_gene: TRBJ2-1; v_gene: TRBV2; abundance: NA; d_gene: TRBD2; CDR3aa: CASSEGGVEFLTANEQFF; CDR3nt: TGTGCCAGCAGTGAGGGGGGGGTCGAGTTTCTTACGGCGAATGAGCAGTTCTTC
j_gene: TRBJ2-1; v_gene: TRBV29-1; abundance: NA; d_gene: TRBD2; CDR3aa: CSVVGLAGDNEQFF; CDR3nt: TGCAGCGTTGTGGGGCTAGCGGGGGACAATGAGCAGTTCTTC
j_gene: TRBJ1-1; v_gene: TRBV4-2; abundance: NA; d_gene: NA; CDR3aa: CASSPSDRRRMNTEAFF; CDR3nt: TGTGCCAGCAGCCCATCGGACAGAAGGAGGATGAACACTGAAGCTTTCTTT
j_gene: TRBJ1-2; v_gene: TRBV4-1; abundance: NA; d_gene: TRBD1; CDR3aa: CASSPQGASWYGYTF; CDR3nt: TGCGCCAGCAGCCCGCAGGGGGCTTCTTGGTATGGCTACACCTTC
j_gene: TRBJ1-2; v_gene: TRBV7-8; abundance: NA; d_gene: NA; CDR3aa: CASRQGRGGYTF; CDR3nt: TGTGCCAGCAGGCAGGGAAGGGGTGGCTACACCTTC
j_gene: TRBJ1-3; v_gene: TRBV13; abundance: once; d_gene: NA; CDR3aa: CASSLGQGHRNTIYF; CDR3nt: TGTGCCAGCAGCTTAGGGCAGGGGCACCGAAACACCATATATTTT
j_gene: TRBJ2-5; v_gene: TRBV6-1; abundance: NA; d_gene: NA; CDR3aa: CASGRGWETQYF; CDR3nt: TGTGCCAGCGGCCGAGGTTGGGAGACCCAGTACTTC
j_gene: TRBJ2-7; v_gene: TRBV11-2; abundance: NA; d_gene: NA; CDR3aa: CASSYTDLYEQYF; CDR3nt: TGTGCCAGCAGCTATACAGATCTCTACGAGCAGTACTTC
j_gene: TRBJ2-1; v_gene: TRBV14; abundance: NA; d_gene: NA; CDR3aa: CASSQTRILRDEQFF; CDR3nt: TGTGCCAGCAGCCAAACTAGAATCCTCCGGGATGAGCAGTTCTTC
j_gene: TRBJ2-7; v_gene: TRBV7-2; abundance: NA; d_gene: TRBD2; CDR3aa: CASSLSGGPLYEQYF; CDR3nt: TGTGCCAGCAGCTTATCGGGGGGGCCACTTTACGAGCAGTACTTC
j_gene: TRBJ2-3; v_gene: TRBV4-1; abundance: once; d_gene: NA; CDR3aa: CASSQVPKTGSTDTQYF; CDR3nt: TGCGCCAGCAGCCAAGTGCCAAAGACTGGTAGCACAGATACGCAGTATTTT
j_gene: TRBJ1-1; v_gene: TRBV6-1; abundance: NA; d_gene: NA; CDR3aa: CATRTVPIGAFF; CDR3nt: TGTGCCACTCGGACAGTCCCCATAGGGGCTTTCTTT
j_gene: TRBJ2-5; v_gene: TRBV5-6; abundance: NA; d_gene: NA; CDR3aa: CASSLKRTDRSAQYF; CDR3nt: TGTGCCAGCAGCTTGAAGAGGACAGACCGTTCGGCCCAGTACTTC
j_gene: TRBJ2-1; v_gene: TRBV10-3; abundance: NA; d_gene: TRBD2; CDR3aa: CAISEILAGGHNEQFF; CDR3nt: TGTGCCATCAGTGAGATCCTAGCGGGGGGTCACAATGAGCAGTTCTTC
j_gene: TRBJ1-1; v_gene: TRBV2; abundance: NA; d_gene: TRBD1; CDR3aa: CARQDRGPTEAFF; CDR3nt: TGTGCCAGACAGGACAGGGGGCCAACTGAAGCTTTCTTT
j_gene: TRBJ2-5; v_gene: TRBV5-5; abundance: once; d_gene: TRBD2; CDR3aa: CASSRGLGGQTQYF; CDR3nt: TGTGCCAGCAGCCGCGGACTAGGCGGACAGACCCAGTACTTC
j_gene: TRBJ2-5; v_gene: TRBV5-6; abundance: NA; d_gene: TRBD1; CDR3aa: CASSWGTGPQETQYF; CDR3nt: TGTGCCAGCAGCTGGGGGACAGGGCCCCAAGAGACCCAGTACTTC
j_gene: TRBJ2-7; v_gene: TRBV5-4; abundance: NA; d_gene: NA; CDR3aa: CASSVDSFEQYF; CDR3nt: TGTGCCAGCAGCGTCGACAGCTTCGAGCAGTACTTC
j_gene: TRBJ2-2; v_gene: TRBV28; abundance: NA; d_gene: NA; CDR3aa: CASSLRPNLAGELFF; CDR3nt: TGTGCCAGCAGTTTGAGGCCGAACCTAGCCGGGGAGCTGTTTTTT
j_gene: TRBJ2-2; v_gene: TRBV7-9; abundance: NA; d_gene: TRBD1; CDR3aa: CASSPSTLGGQGNTGELFF; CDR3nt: TGTGCCAGCAGCCCCAGCACTCTCGGGGGACAGGGGAACACCGGGGAGCTGTTTTTT
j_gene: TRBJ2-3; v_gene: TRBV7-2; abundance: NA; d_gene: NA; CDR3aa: CASSLGAGTDTQYF; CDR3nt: TGTGCCAGCAGCTTGGGGGCAGGCACAGATACGCAGTATTTT
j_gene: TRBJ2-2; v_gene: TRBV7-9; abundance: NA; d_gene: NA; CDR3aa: CASSLSPTPQRGHTGELFF; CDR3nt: TGTGCCAGCAGCTTATCCCCGACACCTCAGAGAGGGCACACCGGGGAGCTGTTTTTT
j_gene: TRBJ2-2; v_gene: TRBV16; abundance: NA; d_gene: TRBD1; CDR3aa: CASSHISRGLNTGELFF; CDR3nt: TGTGCCAGCAGCCATATCTCCAGGGGGCTGAACACCGGGGAGCTGTTTTTT